This TCR beta chain came from a study of cytomegalovirus exposure and HLA in healthy donors. Findings and limits, study-wide: TRBV6-2, TRBV6-3 and some other V segments were excluded as indistinguishable.

PCR primers comprised 60 Vbeta and 13 Jbeta primers. Clones were read by immunoSEQ multiplex PCR, and TCRdb kept only the in-frame ones, dropping some. The sample shows approximately 170,000 clones, about four fifths of them seen only once. This clone was seen a few times. As yet, its antigen is unknown. The CDR3 has 16 residues. The germline CDR1 and CDR2 sequences are SGHDN and FVKESK. V lost 3 bases to trimming and J lost 2 bases, with 11 bases between them. This clonotype originated in a woman in her forties or fifties in good health and CMV-seronegative. The V call is TRBV14, the J call TRBJ2-6; perhaps TRBD2 as D (5 bases). Material: PBMCs. The chain's CDR3 is CASSQARVTGANVLTF. Here the CDR3 DNA reads TGTGCCAGCAGCCAGGCGAGGGTTACTGGGGCCAACGTCCTGACTTTC.